Each of the 19 T cell receptor beta chains below was sequenced from the same sample in a study of T cell changes during pregnancy in multiple sclerosis. Some clones are missing from TCRdb's copy, which holds only in-frame ones; the method was immunoSEQ multiplex PCR. The sample yields about 46,000 clones, about 91% seen once. The sequenced sample was CD4+ T cells from peripheral blood mononuclear cells, obtained in the second trimester of pregnancy. These receptors were obtained from a female donor in good health, enrolled as a control in a pregnancy study.

The genes are TRBV23-1 and TRBJ2-7; 10 bases are a match to TRBD1. TRBV23-1 qualifies as an ORF whose function is uncertain. The CDR3 runs 17 residues. Trimming removed 3 bases from V and 6 bases from J; junction bases left unmatched: 14. Here the CDR3 DNA reads TGCGCCAGCAGTCATTACGGGACAGGGGTCGAATCGGGCGAGCAGTACTTC. It yields the protein CASSHYGTGVESGEQYF.

With regard to this clone: The sample carries other DNA sequences with the same CDR3. The chain employs TRBV7-9 and TRBJ1-2; no clear D. Trimming cost V 1 base and J 2 bases, with 8 bases left between them. Per germline, CDR1 SEHNR and CDR2 FQNEAQ (reference sequence). This CDR3 has 14 amino acids. In DNA form, the CDR3 reads TGTGCCAGCAGCTTAGGCGGTGGGAACTATGGCTACACCTTC. Protein sequence: CASSLGGGNYGYTF.

The CDR3, as DNA: TGTGCCAGCAGCGTAGAGTTTAGCGGGCCATACAATGAGCAGTTCTTC. Translated: CASSVEFSGPYNEQFF. The chain employs TRBV9 and TRBJ2-1; 7 nucleotides match TRBD2. The CDR3 consists of 16 residues. Germline-derived CDR1 and CDR2 are SGDLS and YYNGEE. J gave up 4 bases and V 0 bases, and 7 bases lay outside the gene matches.

The rearrangement joins TRBV4-3 to TRBJ2-4; D possibly corresponds to TRBD2 (5 bases). Germline CDR1 LGHNA, CDR2 YSLEER. V was trimmed by 0 bases and J by 9 bases, leaving 12 bases between them. This CDR3 has 14 amino acids. This CDR3 is CASSQEGDWSIQYF. For the CDR3, the DNA is TGCGCCAGCAGCCAAGAGGGAGACTGGAGCATTCAGTACTTC.

This clone has a single count. The V gene is TRBV6-4, the J gene TRBJ1-4, with D unclear. V was shortened by 2 bases and J by 7 bases, with 17 bases between the two germline ends. From germline, CDR1 is MRHNA and CDR2 SNTAGT. The CDR3 contains 16 residues. CDR3 protein: CASSDRILGALEKLFF. The DNA of the CDR3 is TGTGCCAGCAGTGACAGAATTTTAGGAGCCCTTGAAAAACTGTTTTTT.

The chain employs TRBV11-3 and TRBJ2-3, with D tentatively TRBD1 (6 bases). This CDR3 is built from 15 residues. V lost 5 bases to trimming and J lost 0 bases, with 12 bases between them. Germline V lookup: CDR1 SGHNT, CDR2 YENEEA. The CDR3 loop reads CASSLIGGSTDTQYF. The DNA for the CDR3 is TGTGCCAGCAGCCTAATAGGGGGTAGCACAGATACGCAGTATTTT.

CDR3 amino acids: CASSQDGAGTYQEQYF. In DNA form, the CDR3 reads TGCGCCAGCAGCCAAGATGGGGCAGGAACTTACCAAGAGCAGTACTTC. The chain is built from TRBV4-1 and TRBJ2-7, with a weak D call TRBD1 (5 bases). The V and J ends lost 0 bases and 7 bases respectively, with 19 bases between them. Germline assignment: CDR1 MGHRA and CDR2 YSYEKL. There are 16 residues in the CDR3.

This chain connects TRBV5-1 to TRBJ2-1; TRBD1 matches 8 bases. The CDR3 consists of 15 residues. With 0 bases clipped from V and 4 bases from J, the junction kept 3 bases outside the gene matches. The V gene's germline CDR1 is SGHRS and CDR2 YFSETQ. In DNA, the CDR3 is TGCGCCAGCAGCTTGGGAGACAGGGGTTACAATGAGCAGTTCTTC. Its translation: CASSLGDRGYNEQFF.

The chain joins TRBV10-3 to TRBJ1-5; perhaps TRBD1 as D (5 bases). This CDR3 contains 14 residues. V was trimmed by 2 bases and J by 6 bases, leaving 11 bases between them. Germline CDR1 ENHRY, CDR2 SYGVKD. The chain's CDR3 is CAISEDRGSQPQHF. CDR3 DNA sequence: TGTGCCATCAGTGAGGACAGAGGAAGTCAGCCCCAGCATTTT.

DNA of the CDR3: TGTGCCAGCAGCTTCGGGGGGAGAAACAATGAGCAGTTCTTC. Encoded protein: CASSFGGRNNEQFF. V gene TRBV11-2 combines with J gene TRBJ2-1; 7 nucleotides agree with TRBD2. J was trimmed by 5 bases and V by 3 bases; bases with no gene match: 4. Per germline, CDR1 SGHAT and CDR2 FQNNGV. The CDR3 covers 14 residues.

V and J are TRBV5-1 and TRBJ2-2; TRBD1 aligns across 11 bases. The junction had 4 bases not matched to a gene; V was cut back by 5 bases and J by 4 bases. CDR3 size: 15 residues. CDR1 SGHRS and CDR2 YFSETQ come from the germline V gene. The CDR3 DNA sequence: TGCGCCAGCAGTCTCGGGACAGGGGGCACCGGGGAGCTGTTTTTT. This sequence encodes CASSLGTGGTGELFF.

This clone showed up just once. The gene calls are TRBV12-5 and TRBJ2-1; D might be TRBD2 (7 bases). Germline V gene data show CDR1 as LGHNT and CDR2 as FRNRAP. CDR3 length: 16 amino acids. The ends were cut back, 0 bases at V and 2 bases at J, with 11 bases in the middle. In DNA form, the CDR3 reads TGTGCTAGTGGTTTGGTACGGGGGGCCGCCTACAATGAGCAGTTCTTC. It codes for CASGLVRGAAYNEQFF.

This chain uses TRBV2 with TRBJ1-2; D is ambiguous. Deletions cut 6 bases from V and 0 bases from J, with 14 bases between. CDR1 is SNHLY, CDR2 FYNNEI, per germline. This CDR3 is 15 amino acids long. CDR3: CASSADQATNYGYTF. Here the CDR3 DNA reads TGTGCCAGCAGCGCAGATCAGGCTACTAACTATGGCTACACCTTC.

The chain links TRBV7-2 to TRBJ1-1; 9 bases match TRBD1. The germline V gene has CDR1 SGHTA and CDR2 FQGNSA. Germline trimming cut 8 bases from V and 4 bases from J; bases unmatched to any gene: 11. CDR3 length equals 15 residues. The chain's CDR3 is CASAQQGAAVTEAFF. In nucleotides, the CDR3 is TGTGCCAGCGCCCAACAGGGGGCGGCGGTCACTGAAGCTTTCTTT.

The CDR3 coding sequence is TGCGCCAGCAGCCAAGATAGTCAGGGAGGAAACACCATATATTTT. This gives the protein CASSQDSQGGNTIYF. The rearrangement joins TRBV4-3 to TRBJ1-3; possible D gene TRBD1, 5 bases. V lost 0 bases to trimming and J lost 4 bases, with 10 bases between them. The CDR3 is 15 residues long. Germline values: CDR1 LGHNA, CDR2 YSLEER.

A single count supports this clone. The rearrangement uses TRBV5-1 and TRBJ2-2; D perhaps matches TRBD1 (5 bases). The CDR3 totals 16 residues. CDR1 SGHRS and CDR2 YFSETQ come from the germline V gene. V was cut by 5 bases and J by 5 bases, with 19 bases left in between. The CDR3 protein is CASRERTRVRTGELFF. The CDR3, as DNA: TGCGCCAGCAGGGAACGGACAAGAGTTCGAACCGGGGAGCTGTTTTTT.

The count of this clone is one. Written as DNA, the CDR3 is TGTGCCAGCTCACCATCGGACAGTCCGAACACCGGGGAGCTGTTTTTT. It is translated as CASSPSDSPNTGELFF. The V call is TRBV18, the J call TRBJ2-2, with a weak D call TRBD1 (6 bases). The V gene lost 2 bases and the J gene lost 0 bases, with 10 bases spanning the gap. Germline CDR1 is KGHSH and CDR2 is LQKENI. The CDR3 totals 16 residues. The whole variable domain, remainder taken from reference TRBV18 and TRBJ2-2, is NAGVMQNPRHLVRRRGQEARLRCSPMKGHSHVYWYRQLPEEGLKFMVYLQKENIIDESGMPKERFSAEFPKEGPSILRIQQVVRGDSAAYFCASSPSDSPNTGELFFGEGSRLTVL.

The gene calls are TRBV6-4 and TRBJ1-1, with D unresolved. V dropped 3 bases and J dropped 2 bases, with 7 bases sitting between them. This CDR3 comprises 13 residues. In germline, CDR1 is MRHNA, CDR2 SNTAGT. The CDR3 DNA reads as TGTGCCAGCAGTGAACAGAGTAACACTGAAGCTTTCTTT. This encodes CASSEQSNTEAFF.

This sequence joins TRBV18 and TRBJ2-3; no definite D call. The CDR3 covers 15 residues. Trimming shortened V by 1 base and J by 0 bases, and 8 bases separated the two germline ends. Germline V gives CDR1 KGHSH, CDR2 LQKENI. The CDR3, as DNA: TGTGCCAGCTCACCACGGCAGGTTAGCACAGATACGCAGTATTTT. It yields the protein CASSPRQVSTDTQYF.